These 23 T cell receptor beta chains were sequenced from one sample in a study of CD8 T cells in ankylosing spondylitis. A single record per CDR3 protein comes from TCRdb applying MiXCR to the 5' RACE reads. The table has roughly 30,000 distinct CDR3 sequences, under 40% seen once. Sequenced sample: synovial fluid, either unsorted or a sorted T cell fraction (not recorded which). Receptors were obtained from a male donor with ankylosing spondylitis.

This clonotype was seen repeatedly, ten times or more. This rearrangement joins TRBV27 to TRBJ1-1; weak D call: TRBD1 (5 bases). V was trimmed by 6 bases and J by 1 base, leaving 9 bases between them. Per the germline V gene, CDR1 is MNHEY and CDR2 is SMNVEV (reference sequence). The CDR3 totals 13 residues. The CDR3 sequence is CASSYGANTEAFF. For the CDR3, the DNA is TGTGCCAGCAGCTACGGGGCGAACACTGAAGCTTTCTTT.

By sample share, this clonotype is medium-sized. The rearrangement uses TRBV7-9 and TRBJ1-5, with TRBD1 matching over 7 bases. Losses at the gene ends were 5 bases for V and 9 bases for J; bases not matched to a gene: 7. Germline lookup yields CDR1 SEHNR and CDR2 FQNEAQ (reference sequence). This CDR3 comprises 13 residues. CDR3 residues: CASSASTGAPQHF. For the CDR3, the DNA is TGTGCCAGCAGCGCGAGCACAGGGGCGCCCCAGCATTTT.

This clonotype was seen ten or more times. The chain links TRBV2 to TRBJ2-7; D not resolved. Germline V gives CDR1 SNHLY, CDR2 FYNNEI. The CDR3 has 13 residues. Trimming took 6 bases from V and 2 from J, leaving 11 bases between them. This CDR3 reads CASRAPEPYEQYV. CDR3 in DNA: TGTGCCAGCAGGGCACCTGAACCCTACGAGCAGTACGTC.

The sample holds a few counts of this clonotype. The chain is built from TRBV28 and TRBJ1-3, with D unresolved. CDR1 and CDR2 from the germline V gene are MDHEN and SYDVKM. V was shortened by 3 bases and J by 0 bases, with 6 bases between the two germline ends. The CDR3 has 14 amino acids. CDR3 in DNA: TGTGCCAGCAGTTTCCACAGCTCTGGAAACACCATATATTTT. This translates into CASSFHSSGNTIYF.

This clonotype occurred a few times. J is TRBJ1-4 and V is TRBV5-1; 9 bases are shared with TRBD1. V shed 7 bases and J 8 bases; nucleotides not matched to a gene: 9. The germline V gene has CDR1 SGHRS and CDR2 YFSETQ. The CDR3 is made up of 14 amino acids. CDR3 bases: TGCGCCAGCTGCCCGGGACAGGGCATCGAAAAACTGTTTTTT. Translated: CASCPGQGIEKLFF.

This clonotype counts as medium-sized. In DNA, the CDR3 is TGTGCCAGCCTGCCGTCAGGGGCGCCTTACGAGCAGTACTTC. As protein: CASLPSGAPYEQYF. The chain joins TRBV3-1 to TRBJ2-7; tentative D call: TRBD1 (6 bases). V lost 8 bases and J lost 4, with 18 bases in between. CDR1 and CDR2 from the germline V gene are LGHDT and YNNKEL (reference sequence). The CDR3 has 14 residues.

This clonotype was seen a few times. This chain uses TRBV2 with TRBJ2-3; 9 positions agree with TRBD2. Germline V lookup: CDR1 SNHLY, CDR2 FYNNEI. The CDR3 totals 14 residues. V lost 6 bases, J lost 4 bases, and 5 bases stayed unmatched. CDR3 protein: CASRREGRSDTQYF. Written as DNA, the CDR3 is TGTGCCAGCAGGCGGGAGGGCCGGTCAGATACGCAGTATTTT.

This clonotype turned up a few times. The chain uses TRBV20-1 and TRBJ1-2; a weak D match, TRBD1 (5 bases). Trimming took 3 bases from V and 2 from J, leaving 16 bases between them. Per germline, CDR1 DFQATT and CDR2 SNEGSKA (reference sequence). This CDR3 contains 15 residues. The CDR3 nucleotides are TGCAGTGCTAGTGATCCGGCATGGGGGAACTATGGCTACACCTTC. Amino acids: CSASDPAWGNYGYTF.

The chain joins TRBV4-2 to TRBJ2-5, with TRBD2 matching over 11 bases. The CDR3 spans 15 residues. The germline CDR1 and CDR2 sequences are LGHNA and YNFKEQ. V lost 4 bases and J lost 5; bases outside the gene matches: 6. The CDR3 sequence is CASSRTRLAGETQYF. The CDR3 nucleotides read TGTGCCAGCAGCCGCACCCGACTAGCGGGGGAGACCCAGTACTTC.

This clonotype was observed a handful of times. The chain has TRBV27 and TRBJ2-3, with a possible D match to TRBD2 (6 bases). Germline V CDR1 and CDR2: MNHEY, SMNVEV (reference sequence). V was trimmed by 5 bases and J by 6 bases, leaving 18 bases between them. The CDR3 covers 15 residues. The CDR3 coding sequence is TGTGCCAGCAGTACCTGGGACGGGACTCCGGATACGCAGTATTTT. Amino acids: CASSTWDGTPDTQYF.

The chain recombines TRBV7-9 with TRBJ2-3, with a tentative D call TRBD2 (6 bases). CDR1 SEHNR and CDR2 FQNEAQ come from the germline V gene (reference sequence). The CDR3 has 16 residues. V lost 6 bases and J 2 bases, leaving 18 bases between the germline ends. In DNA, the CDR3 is TGTGCCAGCAGGCAATTCGGGGGAGAGGTCACAGATACGCAGTATTTT. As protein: CASRQFGGEVTDTQYF.

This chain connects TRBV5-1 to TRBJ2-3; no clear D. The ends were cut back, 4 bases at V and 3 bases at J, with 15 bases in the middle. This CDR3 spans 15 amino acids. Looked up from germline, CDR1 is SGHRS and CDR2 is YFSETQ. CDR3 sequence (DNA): TGCGCCAGCAGCGACGACGGATTTCAGACAGATACGCAGTATTTT. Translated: CASSDDGFQTDTQYF.

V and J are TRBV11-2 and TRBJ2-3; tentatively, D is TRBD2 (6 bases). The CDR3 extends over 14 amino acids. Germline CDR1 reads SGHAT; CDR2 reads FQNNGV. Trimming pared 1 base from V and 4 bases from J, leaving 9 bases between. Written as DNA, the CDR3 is TGTGCCAGCAGCTTAGGCCGGAGGGCAGATACGCAGTATTTT. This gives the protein CASSLGRRADTQYF.

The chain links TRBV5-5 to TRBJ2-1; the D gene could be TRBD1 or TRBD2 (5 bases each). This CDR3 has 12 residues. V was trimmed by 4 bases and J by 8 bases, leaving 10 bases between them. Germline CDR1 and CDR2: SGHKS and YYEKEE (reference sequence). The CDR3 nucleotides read TGTGCCAGCAGCCTGTGGGGGTATGAGCAGTTCTTC. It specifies CASSLWGYEQFF.

The CDR3 here is CASSVIGPLGETQYF. In nucleotides, the CDR3 is TGTGCCAGCAGTGTGATCGGGCCTCTCGGGGAGACCCAGTACTTC. V is TRBV25-1 and J is TRBJ2-5; D gene uncertain. The CDR3 sequence is 15 residues long. V lost 4 bases to trimming and J lost 5 bases, with 17 bases between them. CDR1 and CDR2 from the germline V gene are MGHDK and SYGVNS. The full variable domain, rest sourced from reference TRBV25-1 and TRBJ2-5, is EADIYQTPRYLVIGTGKKITLECSQTMGHDKMYWYQQDPGMELHLIHYSYGVNSTEKGDLSSESTVSRIRTEHFPLTLESARPSHTSQYLCASSVIGPLGETQYFGPGTRLLVL.

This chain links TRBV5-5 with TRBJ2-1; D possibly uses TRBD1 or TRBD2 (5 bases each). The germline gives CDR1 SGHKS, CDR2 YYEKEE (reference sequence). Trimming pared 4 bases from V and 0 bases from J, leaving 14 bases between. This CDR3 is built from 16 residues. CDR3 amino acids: CASSPLGPSSYNEQFF. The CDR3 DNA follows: TGTGCCAGCAGCCCATTGGGACCAAGCTCCTACAATGAGCAGTTCTTC.

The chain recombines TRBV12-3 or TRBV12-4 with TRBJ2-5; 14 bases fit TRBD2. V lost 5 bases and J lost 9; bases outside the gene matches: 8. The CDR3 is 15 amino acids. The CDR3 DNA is TGTGCCAGCAGTCAGACTAGCGGGAGGGCCCAGGCCCAGTACTTC. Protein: CASSQTSGRAQAQYF.

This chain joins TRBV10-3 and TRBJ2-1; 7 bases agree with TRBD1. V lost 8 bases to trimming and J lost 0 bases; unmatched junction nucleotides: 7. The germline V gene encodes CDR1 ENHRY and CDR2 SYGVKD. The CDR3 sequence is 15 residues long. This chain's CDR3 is CAIRDSDNSYNEQFF. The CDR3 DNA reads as TGTGCCATCCGGGACAGCGACAACTCCTACAATGAGCAGTTCTTC.

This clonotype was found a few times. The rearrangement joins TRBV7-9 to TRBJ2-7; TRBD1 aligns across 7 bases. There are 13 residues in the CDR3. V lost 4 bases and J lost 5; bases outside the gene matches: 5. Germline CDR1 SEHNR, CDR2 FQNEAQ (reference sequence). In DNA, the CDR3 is TGTGCCAGCAGCTCCGGGACAGACAACGAGCAGTACTTC. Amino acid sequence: CASSSGTDNEQYF. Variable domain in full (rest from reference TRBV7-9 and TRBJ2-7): DTGVSQNPRHKITKRGQNVTFRCDPISEHNRLYWYRQTLGQGPEFLTYFQNEAQLEKSRLLSDRFSAERPKGSFSTLEIQRTEQGDSAMYLCASSSGTDNEQYFGPGTRLTVT.

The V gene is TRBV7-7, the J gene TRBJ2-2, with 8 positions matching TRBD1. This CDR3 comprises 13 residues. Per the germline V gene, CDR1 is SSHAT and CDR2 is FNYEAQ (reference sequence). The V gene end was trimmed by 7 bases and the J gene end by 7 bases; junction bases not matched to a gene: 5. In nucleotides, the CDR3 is TGTGCCAGCAACTACGGACAGGGCGGGGAGCTGTTTTTT. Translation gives CASNYGQGGELFF.

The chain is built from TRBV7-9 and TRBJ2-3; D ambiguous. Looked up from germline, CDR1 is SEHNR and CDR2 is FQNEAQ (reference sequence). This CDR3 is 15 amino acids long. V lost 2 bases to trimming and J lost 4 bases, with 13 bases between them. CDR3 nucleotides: TGTGCCAGCAGCTTAAGTCTGGAACAGTCAGATACGCAGTATTTT. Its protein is CASSLSLEQSDTQYF.

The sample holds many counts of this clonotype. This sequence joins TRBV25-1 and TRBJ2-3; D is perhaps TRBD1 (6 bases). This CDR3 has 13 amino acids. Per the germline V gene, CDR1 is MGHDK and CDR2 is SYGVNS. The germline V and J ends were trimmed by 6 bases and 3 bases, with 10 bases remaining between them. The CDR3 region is CASRSDRTDTQYF. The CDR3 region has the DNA TGTGCCAGCAGATCGGACAGAACAGATACGCAGTATTTT.

The DNA of the CDR3 is TGTGCCAGTAGTTCAGGGACCGGCTACAATGAGCAGTTCTTC. This sequence encodes CASSSGTGYNEQFF. The V call is TRBV19, the J call TRBJ2-1; either TRBD1 or TRBD2 may supply D (5 bases each). Trimming pared 5 bases from V and 3 bases from J, leaving 11 bases between. The CDR3 length is 14 residues. Germline assignment: CDR1 LNHDA and CDR2 SQIVND (reference sequence).